The 18 T cell receptor beta chains presented below share a single source sample, sequenced in a study of blood T cell repertoires in COVID-19. Clones were sequenced by immunoSEQ multiplex PCR, and TCRdb holds only the in-frame ones, with some missing. The table shows around 150,000 clones, with 85% occurring only once. Sequencing used peripheral blood. Receptor source: a human donor with acute or convalescent COVID-19. The donor label of this sample is uncertain.

This rearrangement joins TRBV5-1 to TRBJ2-2; 9 nucleotides align to TRBD1. There are 15 residues in the CDR3. With V trimmed by 2 bases and J by 4 bases, 3 bases remained unmatched. Germline CDR1 is SGHRS and CDR2 is YFSETQ. The CDR3 is CASSFGTGSTGELFF. In nucleotides, the CDR3 is TGCGCCAGCAGCTTTGGGACAGGGAGCACCGGGGAGCTGTTTTTT.

This rearrangement joins TRBV29-1 to TRBJ1-2; D ambiguous. The germline CDR1 and CDR2 sequences are SQVTM and ANQGSEA. The CDR3 runs 11 residues. Between the trimmed V and J ends, which lost 8 bases and 4 bases, there was a span of 11 bases. The CDR3 loop reads CSTLQSYGYTF. The CDR3 coding sequence is TGCAGCACTTTACAGAGCTATGGCTACACCTTC.

The chain joins TRBV5-6 to TRBJ1-6; D gene unclear. The V gene lost 4 bases and the J gene lost 2 bases, with 13 bases spanning the gap. The CDR3 is 16 amino acids. Germline V gene data show CDR1 as SGHDT and CDR2 as YYEEEE. The chain's CDR3 is CASSQSGQTYNSPLHF. The CDR3, as DNA: TGTGCCAGCAGCCAGAGTGGGCAGACCTATAATTCACCCCTCCACTTT.

This chain connects TRBV7-2 to TRBJ1-6, with D unresolved. Germline V CDR1 and CDR2: SGHTA, FQGNSA. Deletions cut 5 bases from V and 5 bases from J, with 10 bases between. The CDR3 has 14 amino acids. In DNA form, the CDR3 reads TGTGCCAGCAGCCCCCCGAGAGATAATTCACCCCTCCACTTT. Encoded protein: CASSPPRDNSPLHF. Full variable domain (outside the CDR3, taken from reference TRBV7-2 and TRBJ1-6): GAGVSQSPSNKVTEKGKDVELRCDPISGHTALYWYRQSLGQGLEFLIYFQGNSAPDKSGLPSDRFSAERTGGSVSTLTIQRTQQEDSAVYLCASSPPRDNSPLHFGNGTRLTVT.

The chain employs TRBV20-1 and TRBJ2-7, with 10 bases matching TRBD2. Germline V CDR1 and CDR2: DFQATT, SNEGSKA (reference sequence). The CDR3 extends over 15 amino acids. The V segment lost 3 bases and the J segment 1 base; nucleotides outside the gene matches: 6. CDR3 protein: CSASATSGRSYEQYF. The CDR3 DNA sequence: TGCAGTGCTAGTGCGACTAGCGGGCGATCCTACGAGCAGTACTTC.

The chain is built from TRBV5-1 and TRBJ1-6; the match to TRBD1 covers 10 bases. The CDR3 has 17 residues. V was pared by 4 bases and J by 10 bases, with 14 bases of the junction left unmatched. Germline CDR1 reads SGHRS; CDR2 reads YFSETQ. Written as DNA, the CDR3 is TGCGCCAGCAGCCGTCTGGCCACCGGGACAGGGGACTCACCCCTCCACTTT. It specifies CASSRLATGTGDSPLHF.

The chain employs TRBV11-1 and TRBJ1-1; no clear D. Germline V gene data show CDR1 as SGHAT and CDR2 as FQDESV (reference sequence). The V end was cut by 5 bases, the J end by 1 base, with 11 bases between. The CDR3 extends over 14 amino acids. The CDR3 reads CASSQSLKNTEAFF. CDR3 DNA sequence: TGTGCCAGCAGCCAAAGCCTTAAGAACACTGAAGCTTTCTTT.

The CDR3 bases are TGCGCCAGCAGCCAAGGGGGACTAGCTAATGAGCAGTTCTTC. It specifies CASSQGGLANEQFF. The chain couples TRBV5-1 to TRBJ2-1; 9 positions agree with TRBD2. Germline V gene sequence: CDR1 SGHRS, CDR2 YFSETQ. The length of the CDR3 is 14 residues. The V gene end was trimmed by 4 bases and the J gene end by 7 bases; junction bases not matched to a gene: 6.

This clone was seen just once. This chain uses TRBV6-1 with TRBJ2-3, with 8 bases aligning to TRBD1. This CDR3 is 15 amino acids long. Trimming at V came to 3 bases and at J to 5 bases, leaving 7 bases not matched to a gene. Germline V gene lookup returns CDR1 MNHNS and CDR2 SASEGT. The CDR3 protein is CASSDAWGTGDTQYF. CDR3 DNA sequence: TGTGCCAGCAGTGACGCCTGGGGGACAGGAGATACGCAGTATTTT.

The chain recombines TRBV19 with TRBJ1-1; perhaps TRBD1 as D (6 bases). Trimming left V 3 bases short and J 1 base short, with 21 bases between. Germline-derived CDR1 and CDR2 are LNHDA and SQIVND (reference sequence). The CDR3 extends over 18 amino acids. The CDR3 region is CASSMGAVGPLRNTEAFF. Here the CDR3 DNA reads TGTGCCAGTAGTATGGGGGCGGTCGGCCCCTTGAGGAACACTGAAGCTTTCTTT.

V is TRBV29-1 and J is TRBJ2-1; D is perhaps TRBD1 (5 bases). The V and J ends lost 5 bases and 1 base respectively, with 12 bases between them. The CDR3 sequence is 14 residues long. CDR1 and CDR2 (germline): SQVTM, ANQGSEA. The CDR3: CSVSQGRSYNEQFF. The CDR3, as DNA: TGCAGCGTTTCCCAGGGAAGATCCTACAATGAGCAGTTCTTC.

J is TRBJ2-4 and V is TRBV3-1 (or the pseudogene TRBV3-2); D may be TRBD2 (7 bases). V was trimmed by 4 bases and J by 0 bases, leaving 16 bases between them. Per germline, CDR1 LGHDT and CDR2 YNNKEL (reference sequence). This CDR3 is 17 amino acids long. This CDR3 reads CASSPRGAVVAKNIQYF. In nucleotides, the CDR3 is TGTGCCAGCAGCCCCCGGGGGGCCGTCGTAGCCAAAAACATTCAGTACTTC.

The chain is built from TRBV25-1 and TRBJ2-5; 9 bases match TRBD1. Unmatched junction bases numbered 10, after V lost 3 bases and J lost 5 bases. The CDR3 is made up of 16 amino acids. The germline gives CDR1 MGHDK, CDR2 SYGVNS. The CDR3 DNA follows: TGTGCCAGCAGTGATCCACCCGGACAGGGGAGGGAGACCCAGTACTTC. Its translation: CASSDPPGQGRETQYF.

The V gene is TRBV5-8, the J gene TRBJ2-1; no definite D call. CDR3 size: 11 residues. Trimming removed 2 bases from V and 15 bases from J, with 12 bases in between. Germline CDR1 SGHTS, CDR2 YDEGEE. The CDR3 DNA follows: TGTGCCAGCAGCTTAAATGGGCGCTGGTTCTTC. Its protein product is CASSLNGRWFF.

V usage is TRBV5-1 and J usage is TRBJ1-5; TRBD1 agrees at 9 bases. The CDR3 runs 15 residues. Germline V gene sequence: CDR1 SGHRS, CDR2 YFSETQ. Germline trimming cut 4 bases from V and 4 bases from J; bases unmatched to any gene: 6. CDR3 amino acids: CASSRTGGENQPQHF. The DNA of the CDR3 is TGCGCCAGCAGCCGTACAGGGGGCGAAAATCAGCCCCAGCATTTT.

This clone was picked up a small number of times. The CDR3 region has the DNA TGCGCCAGCAGTGAGTCGGGCAGGCCTGGAAACACCATATATTTT. This translates into CASSESGRPGNTIYF. The rearrangement links TRBV10-1 to TRBJ1-3; D is unclear. The CDR3 contains 15 residues. V shed 0 bases and J shed 2 bases, with 8 bases lying between them. Germline-derived CDR1 and CDR2 are WNHNN and SYGVQD (reference sequence).

This clone was recorded a few times. The J gene is TRBJ2-7, the V gene TRBV7-2; 10 bases map to TRBD1. The CDR3 loop spans 14 amino acids. CDR1 is SGHTA and CDR2 is FQGNSA in the germline V gene. Unmatched junction bases numbered 3, after V lost 3 bases and J lost 4 bases. The CDR3 loop reads CASSFDRGPYEQYF. The CDR3 bases are TGTGCCAGCAGCTTCGACAGGGGGCCTTACGAGCAGTACTTC.

Here the CDR3 DNA reads TGTGCCAGCAGCTTGGGTCTAGCGGGGGAGCGAAAGCAGTTCTTC. Its translation is CASSLGLAGERKQFF. The chain recombines TRBV5-4 with TRBJ2-1; 10 nucleotides match TRBD2. Looked up from germline, CDR1 is SGHNT and CDR2 is YYREEE (reference sequence). V shed 0 bases and J 11 bases; nucleotides not matched to a gene: 8. This CDR3 is built from 15 residues.